The 26 T cell receptor beta chains given below trace back to one sample, sequenced in a study of molecular identifiers for immune sequencing clone quantification. Each CDR3 protein gets one entry after TCRdb re-called the PCR reads with MiXCR. The sample has some 66,000 distinct CDR3 sequences; under 20% are singletons. The sample comprised naive CD8+ T cells from blood, with Jurkat cell RNA spiked in. The subset was: FACS-sorted CD8+CD4-CCR7+CD45RA+ naive T cells. These receptors were taken from a human donor in good health. Some libraries in this study had Jurkat cell RNA spiked in.

A word on this clonotype: This may come from a read error, since a much larger clone is one base off. The chain links TRBV14 to TRBJ2-7, with D unclear. The germline V gene encodes CDR1 SGHDN and CDR2 FVKESK. The CDR3 has 14 amino acids. Trimming took 4 bases from V and 0 from J, leaving 10 bases between them. CDR3 sequence reads: CASSLLGDSYEQYF. CDR3 DNA: TGTGCCAGCAGCCTACTGGGTGACTCCTACGAGCAGTACTTC.

This clonotype was observed at least ten times. This chain connects TRBV7-2 to TRBJ2-1; 14 bases match TRBD2. The V gene's germline CDR1 is SGHTA and CDR2 FQGNSA. The CDR3 runs to 19 residues. The junction had 9 bases not matched to a gene; V was cut back by 5 bases and J by 0 bases. CDR3 nucleotide sequence: TGTGCCAGCAGCCTGGGACTAGCGGGAGCGGTTAGCTCCTACAATGAGCAGTTCTTC. It is translated as CASSLGLAGAVSSYNEQFF.

This clonotype was picked up a small number of times. V and J are TRBV5-4 and TRBJ2-7; D is unresolved. Between the trimmed V and J ends, which lost 0 bases and 6 bases, there was a span of 7 bases. The V gene's germline CDR1 is SGHNT and CDR2 YYREEE (reference sequence). This CDR3 has 12 residues. Here the CDR3 reads CASSLERAEQYF. DNA for the CDR3: TGTGCCAGCAGCTTGGAACGGGCCGAGCAGTACTTC.

This clonotype was picked up many times. CDR3 DNA: TGCAGCGTTGAAGATTGGGGGTTAGAGCAGTACTTC. Amino acids: CSVEDWGLEQYF. The chain combines TRBV29-1 with TRBJ2-7; D could derive from TRBD1 or TRBD2 (5 bases each). The V end was cut by 0 bases, the J end by 7 bases, with 10 bases between. CDR3 size: 12 residues. Germline loops: CDR1 SQVTM, CDR2 ANQGSEA.

Note on this clonotype: With a much larger clone just one base away, this may be a read error. The CDR3 protein is CAGSLRPVAETQYF. The CDR3 DNA follows: TGTGCCGGCAGTCTCAGACCCGTGGCAGAGACCCAGTACTTC. The chain uses TRBV12-3 or TRBV12-4 and TRBJ2-5; D uncertain. The CDR3 sequence is 14 residues long.

Concerning this clonotype itself: With a much larger clone just one base away, this may be a read error. Here the CDR3 reads CAISIPAEGSYEQYF. CDR3 sequence (DNA): TGTGCCATCAGTATCCCAGCGGAGGGATCCTACGAGCAGTACTTC. The V gene is TRBV10-3, the J gene TRBJ2-7, with D perhaps TRBD2 (6 bases). The germline CDR1 and CDR2 sequences are ENHRY and SYGVKD. Deletions cut 5 bases from V and 1 base from J, with 15 bases between. This CDR3 is 15 amino acids long.

This clonotype was seen ten or more times. The rearrangement uses TRBV3-1 and TRBJ1-1, with D uncertain. The CDR3 sequence is 15 residues long. CDR1 and CDR2 (germline): LGHDT, YNNKEL (reference sequence). V lost 3 bases and J lost 0, with 11 bases in between. The DNA for the CDR3 is TGTGCCAGCAGCCAGAAGACGGTGATGAACACTGAAGCTTTCTTT. The encoded protein is CASSQKTVMNTEAFF.

This clonotype appeared many times. The gene calls are TRBV7-9 and TRBJ1-4; D perhaps matches TRBD1 (5 bases). The CDR3 consists of 14 residues. Trimming left V 4 bases short and J 7 bases short, with 13 bases between. The germline V gene encodes CDR1 SEHNR and CDR2 FQNEAQ (reference sequence). Here the CDR3 DNA reads TGTGCCAGCAGCTGGGAAGGGGATCGTGAAAAACTGTTTTTT. Residues: CASSWEGDREKLFF.

This clonotype was recorded at least ten times. The V gene is TRBV2, the J gene TRBJ2-1, with 8 bases lining up with TRBD2. The V and J ends lost 10 bases and 5 bases, in that order; junction bases with no gene match: 7. The CDR3 totals 13 residues. Per the germline V gene, CDR1 is SNHLY and CDR2 is FYNNEI. CDR3 residues: CATEREIHNEQFF. The CDR3, as DNA: TGTGCCACGGAGCGGGAGATCCACAATGAGCAGTTCTTC.

Ten or more counts support this clonotype. The chain has TRBV6-6 and TRBJ2-2; D uncertain. Germline V gives CDR1 MNHNY, CDR2 SVGAGI (reference sequence). V lost 2 bases, J lost 1 base, and 2 bases lay in between. The CDR3 has 13 residues. Here the CDR3 reads CASSYENTGELFF. The CDR3 bases are TGTGCCAGCAGTTACGAGAACACCGGGGAGCTGTTTTTT.

CDR3 nucleotides: TGTGCCAGCAGCGAGGACTACGAGCAGTACTTC. The encoded protein is CASSEDYEQYF. The genes are TRBV7-9 and TRBJ2-7; D unclear. V lost 5 bases and J lost 3, with 5 bases in between. The germline CDR1 and CDR2 sequences are SEHNR and FQNEAQ (reference sequence). The CDR3 spans 11 residues.

The chain has TRBV25-1 and TRBJ1-2; maybe TRBD1 (5 bases). The germline V gene encodes CDR1 MGHDK and CDR2 SYGVNS. The CDR3 length is 13 residues. The V gene lost 5 bases and the J gene lost 6 bases, with 13 bases spanning the gap. The CDR3, as DNA: TGTGCCAGCAGTCCCTGGGACGGCGATGGCTACACCTTC. It is translated as CASSPWDGDGYTF.

This clonotype appeared a single time. A clone one base away is much larger, so this may be a read error. The rearrangement joins TRBV7-9 to TRBJ1-6; D unresolved. The germline V gene has CDR1 SEHNR and CDR2 FQNEAQ (reference sequence). The CDR3 runs to 14 residues. The CDR3 protein is CASSSGVYDSPLHF. The DNA of the CDR3 is TGTGCCAGCAGCTCCGGGGTCTATGATTCACCCCTCCACTTT.

The chain combines TRBV12-3 or TRBV12-4 with TRBJ1-5; maybe TRBD1 (5 bases). The CDR3 has 14 residues. Trimming removed 7 bases from V and 5 bases from J, with 15 bases in between. CDR3 amino acids: CASMPGGVYQPQHF. The CDR3 DNA follows: TGTGCCAGCATGCCCGGGGGGGTCTATCAGCCCCAGCATTTT.

A note on this clonotype: Relative to the germline gene, one junction end is altered; a read error may explain this. The chain joins TRBV9 to TRBJ2-1; the D gene is possibly TRBD1 (5 bases). Germline V gives CDR1 SGDLS, CDR2 YYNGEE. The CDR3 sequence is 17 residues long. The CDR3 spells CASSAHLRDPSYNERFF. DNA for the CDR3: TGTGCCAGCAGCGCTCACCTCAGGGATCCGTCCTACAATGAGCGGTTCTTC.

This clonotype was counted many times. CDR3 sequence: CASSLGAAIYNEQFF. For the CDR3, the DNA is TGTGCCAGCAGCCTTGGGGCAGCTATTTACAATGAGCAGTTCTTC. This rearrangement joins TRBV11-2 to TRBJ2-1, with a possible D match to TRBD1 (5 bases). V lost 5 bases and J lost 4, with 15 bases in between. The length of the CDR3 is 15 residues. The germline CDR1 and CDR2 sequences are SGHAT and FQNNGV. Filled out from reference TRBV11-2 and TRBJ2-1, the complete variable domain reads EAGVAQSPRYKIIEKRQSVAFWCNPISGHATLYWYQQILGQGPKLLIQFQNNGVVDDSQLPKDRFSAERLKGVDSTLKIQPAKLEDSAVYLCASSLGAAIYNEQFFGPGTRLTVL.

This clonotype occurred many times. V usage is TRBV6-2 or TRBV6-3 and J usage is TRBJ2-1, with TRBD2 matching over 8 bases. V lost 0 bases, J lost 10 bases, and 2 bases stayed unmatched. This CDR3 is 13 amino acids long. Germline CDR1 is MNHEY and CDR2 is SVGEGT. The CDR3: CASSYSAGAEQFF. The CDR3 DNA reads TGTGCCAGCAGTTACTCAGCGGGAGCGGAGCAGTTCTTC.

This clonotype was observed many times. The V and J genes are TRBV29-1 and TRBJ1-2; 7 bases match TRBD1. Germline lookup yields CDR1 SQVTM and CDR2 ANQGSEA. The CDR3 loop spans 12 amino acids. The J segment lost 7 bases and the V segment lost 4 bases, leaving 6 bases of the junction unmatched. CDR3 sequence reads: CSVGQGDGGYTF. The DNA of the CDR3 is TGCAGCGTTGGTCAGGGGGATGGTGGCTACACCTTC.

This clonotype was observed at least ten times. V and J are TRBV6-5 and TRBJ1-1; TRBD1 might be the D (5 bases). Trimming shortened V by 0 bases and J by 7 bases, and 9 bases separated the two germline ends. Germline-derived CDR1 and CDR2 are MNHEY and SVGAGI. The CDR3 runs 13 residues. The CDR3 DNA reads as TGTGCCAGCAGTTACTCGGGGCAGCTTGAAGCTTTCTTT. As protein: CASSYSGQLEAFF.

This clonotype was detected ten times or more. The genes are TRBV20-1 and TRBJ2-1, with TRBD2 matching 10 bases. Germline lookup yields CDR1 DFQATT and CDR2 SNEGSKA (reference sequence). V lost 6 bases and J lost 8; bases outside the gene matches: 13. There are 15 residues in the CDR3. This CDR3 is CSAQGVSGRADEQFF. The CDR3 bases are TGCAGTGCCCAGGGGGTGAGCGGGAGGGCGGATGAGCAGTTCTTC.

This clonotype was counted many times. V gene TRBV12-3 or TRBV12-4 combines with J gene TRBJ2-5; 7 bases fit TRBD2. The CDR3 spans 14 residues. V trimming: 6 bases; J trimming: 5 bases; junction bases outside the gene matches: 9. In DNA form, the CDR3 reads TGTGCCAGCAGAGGGTCGGGGGGACCCGAGACCCAGTACTTC. It encodes CASRGSGGPETQYF.

Note on this clonotype: A read error may explain this, as a much larger clone is one base away. The chain carries TRBV3-1 and TRBJ2-1; the match to TRBD2 covers 8 bases. Germline CDR1 is LGHDT and CDR2 is YNNKEL (reference sequence). V lost 4 bases, J lost 9 bases, and 20 bases stayed unmatched. CDR3 length equals 18 residues. In nucleotides, the CDR3 is TGTGCCAGCAGCCGAGATATTGGACTAGCTGAAAGCCAAGGTGAGCAGTTCTTC. Translated, it gives CASSRDIGLAESQGEQFF.

In its sample, this clonotype was seen many times. The chain carries TRBV4-1 and TRBJ1-2; D perhaps matches TRBD1 (5 bases). The CDR3 is 14 residues long. Deletions cut 1 base from V and 7 bases from J, with 13 bases between. Germline CDR1 and CDR2: MGHRA and YSYEKL. The CDR3 reads CASSQVGQGSGYTF. Written as DNA, the CDR3 is TGCGCCAGCAGCCAAGTGGGGCAGGGATCTGGCTACACCTTC.

This clonotype was detected ten times or more. V usage is TRBV7-9 and J usage is TRBJ2-6, with D tentatively TRBD2 (5 bases). From germline, CDR1 is SEHNR and CDR2 FQNEAQ (reference sequence). Trimming took off 5 bases at V and 2 bases at J, with 19 bases between the two ends. The CDR3 extends over 18 amino acids. CDR3 in amino acids: CASSQLRADLPGANVLTF. The CDR3, as DNA: TGTGCCAGCAGCCAACTGCGGGCCGATCTACCTGGGGCCAACGTCCTGACTTTC.

This clonotype showed up many times. The chain recombines TRBV19 with TRBJ1-5, with D maybe TRBD1 (5 bases). There are 15 residues in the CDR3. Germline assignment: CDR1 LNHDA and CDR2 SQIVND (reference sequence). V gave up 3 bases and J gave up 7 bases, with 16 bases separating them. The CDR3 is CASSISTEGIQPQHF. CDR3 sequence (DNA): TGTGCCAGTAGTATTTCTACAGAGGGGATCCAGCCCCAGCATTTT.

The sample holds many counts of this clonotype. The rearrangement links TRBV12-3 or TRBV12-4 to TRBJ2-7, with unresolved D. The CDR3 runs 13 residues. The V end lost 3 bases, the J end lost 5 bases, and 11 bases lay between the germline ends. CDR3 region: CASSLVGRDEQYF. Here the CDR3 DNA reads TGTGCCAGCAGTTTGGTGGGTCGGGACGAGCAGTACTTC.